This entry concerns a single T cell receptor (beta chain). The antigen it binds to is not known. Base-call qualities are not available, and no considerably larger clone is one nucleotide away. This specimen comes from a study of cytomegalovirus exposure and HLA in healthy donors (dated by TCRdb to about 2017). Study-level background: According to a later analysis, one platform produced both the 110 or so validation repertoires and the 620 or so repertoires of the first cohort. High-throughput TCR immunosequencing, statistical association of individual TCRs with disease status, and machine learning were combined to predict cytomegalovirus infection status. The study aimed to test whether cataloging public T cell receptors could reveal signatures of past pathogen exposure. In addition to the first cohort of about 650 subjects, a separate validation cohort of approximately 110 different subjects was used. Broad study findings and their caveats: In the study, 164 TCR beta chains were listed as associated with cytomegalovirus. According to the authors, the approach could potentially be generalized to other disease states and immunological phenotypes. Of the cluster scores, 94% were above 0 in a later analysis, which found that TCRs clustered in the first cohort also tended to co-occur in the 110 or so validation repertoires. In both the original and validation cohorts, the classifier was reported to diagnose cytomegalovirus status with high specificity and sensitivity. In vitro tests confirmed that a few of the cytomegalovirus-associated TCR beta chains recognize cytomegalovirus antigens. The validation cohort had no HLA typing available for a later analysis, so co-occurrence within that cohort was assessed over all 120 or so repertoires. Across donors, most TCR sequences were observed very rarely, whereas some public TCRs were present in many individuals.

Trimmed from V: 4 bases; trimmed from J: 9 bases; junction bases lacking a gene match: 9. The CDR3 goes from the cysteine to the phenylalanine over 14 residues. CDR3 DNA is the only sequence kept; it has 42 bases, read in frame from the first base. The CDR1 and CDR2 encoded by the germline V gene are SQVTM and ANQGSEA. Separate from the approximately 670-subject first cohort, the validation cohort of 90 to 150 subjects was the group to which the donors belonged. The method behind the library was the immunoSEQ multiplex PCR assay. In the paper's pipeline: To diagnose cytomegalovirus status from the catalog of TCR beta chain sequences, a statistical classification framework was built. The immuneACCESS repertoire file appears here via TCRdb, limited to in-frame rearrangements. These files lack a portion of the clones; in checked studies, under half of the deficit traces to unresolved V genes, and the cause of the others is not known. V, J and clone size were drawn from that table, and D and trimming were deduced from the DNA. Within this sample are under 100,000 clones, with approximately 96% of them counted one time only. 1.3% of the sample is in the top ten clones.

The source material was PBMCs. Recombination connected TRBV29-1 to TRBJ2-1, with 10 junctional bases fitting TRBD2. This TCR derives from a woman younger than 35 in good health and CMV-seronegative. The DNA is TGCAGCGTTGCGGTAGCGGGAGGCCCAAGTGAGCAGTTCTTC. Protein translation: CSVAVAGGPSEQFF.